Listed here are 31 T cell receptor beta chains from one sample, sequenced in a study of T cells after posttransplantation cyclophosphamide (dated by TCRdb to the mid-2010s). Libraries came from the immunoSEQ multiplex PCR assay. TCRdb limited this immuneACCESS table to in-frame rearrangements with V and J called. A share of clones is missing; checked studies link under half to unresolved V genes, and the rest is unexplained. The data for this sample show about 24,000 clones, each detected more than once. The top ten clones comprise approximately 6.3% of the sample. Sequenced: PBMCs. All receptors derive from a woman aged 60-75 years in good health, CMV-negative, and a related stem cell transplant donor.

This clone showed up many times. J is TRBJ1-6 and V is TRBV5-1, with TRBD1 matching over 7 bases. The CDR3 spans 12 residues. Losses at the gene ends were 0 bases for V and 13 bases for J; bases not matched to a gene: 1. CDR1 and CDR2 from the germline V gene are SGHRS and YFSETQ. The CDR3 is CASSLEQGPLHF. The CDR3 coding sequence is TGCGCCAGCAGCTTGGAACAGGGGCCCCTCCACTTT.

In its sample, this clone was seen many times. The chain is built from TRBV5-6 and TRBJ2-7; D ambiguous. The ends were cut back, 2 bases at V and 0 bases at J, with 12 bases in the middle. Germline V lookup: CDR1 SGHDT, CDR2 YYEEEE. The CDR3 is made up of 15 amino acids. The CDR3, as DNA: TGTGCCAGCAGCTTTGGGCAGACAAGCTCCTACGAGCAGTACTTC. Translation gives CASSFGQTSSYEQYF. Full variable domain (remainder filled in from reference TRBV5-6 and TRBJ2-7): DAGVTQSPTHLIKTRGQQVTLRCSPKSGHDTVSWYQQALGQGPQFIFQYYEEEERQRGNFPDRFSGHQFPNYSSELNVNALLLGDSALYLCASSFGQTSSYEQYFGPGTRLTVT.

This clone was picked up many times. CDR3 protein: CASSIRPSSYEQYF. The CDR3 DNA reads as TGTGCCAGTAGTATCAGGCCGAGCTCCTACGAGCAGTACTTC. The rearrangement joins TRBV19 to TRBJ2-7; no reliable D call. The germline gives CDR1 LNHDA, CDR2 SQIVND (reference sequence). The CDR3 runs 14 residues. V dropped 3 bases and J dropped 0 bases, with 9 bases sitting between them.

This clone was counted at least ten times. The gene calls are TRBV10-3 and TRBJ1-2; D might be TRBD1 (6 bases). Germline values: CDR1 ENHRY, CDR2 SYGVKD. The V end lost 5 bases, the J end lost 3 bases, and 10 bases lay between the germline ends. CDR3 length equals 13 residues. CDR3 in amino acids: CAISSDRYYGYTF. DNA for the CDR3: TGTGCCATCAGTTCTGACAGGTACTATGGCTACACCTTC.

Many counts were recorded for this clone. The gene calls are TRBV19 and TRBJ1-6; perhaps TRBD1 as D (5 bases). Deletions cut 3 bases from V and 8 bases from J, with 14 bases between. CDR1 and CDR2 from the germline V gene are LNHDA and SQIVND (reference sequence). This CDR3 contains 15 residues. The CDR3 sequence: CASSISGQGYSPLHF. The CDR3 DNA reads TGTGCCAGTAGTATTTCTGGGCAGGGTTATTCACCCCTCCACTTT.

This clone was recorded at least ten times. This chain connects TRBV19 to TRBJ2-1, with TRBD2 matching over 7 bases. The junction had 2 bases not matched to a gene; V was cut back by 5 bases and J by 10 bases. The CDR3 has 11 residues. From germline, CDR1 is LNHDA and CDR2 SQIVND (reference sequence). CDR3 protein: CASSWREEQFF. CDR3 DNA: TGTGCCAGTAGTTGGCGGGAGGAGCAGTTCTTC.

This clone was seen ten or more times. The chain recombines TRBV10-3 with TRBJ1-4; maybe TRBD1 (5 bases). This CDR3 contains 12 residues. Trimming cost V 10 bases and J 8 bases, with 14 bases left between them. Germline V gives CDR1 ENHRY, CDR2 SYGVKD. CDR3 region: CATRQSEEKLFF. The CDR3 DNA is TGTGCCACCAGACAGTCCGAGGAAAAACTGTTTTTT.

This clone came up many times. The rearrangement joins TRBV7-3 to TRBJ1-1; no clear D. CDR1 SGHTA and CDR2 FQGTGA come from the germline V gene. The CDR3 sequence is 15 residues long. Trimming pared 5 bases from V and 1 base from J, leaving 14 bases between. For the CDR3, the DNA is TGTGCCAGCAGCCCAAAGCCCCAGCGGAACACTGAAGCTTTCTTT. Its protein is CASSPKPQRNTEAFF.

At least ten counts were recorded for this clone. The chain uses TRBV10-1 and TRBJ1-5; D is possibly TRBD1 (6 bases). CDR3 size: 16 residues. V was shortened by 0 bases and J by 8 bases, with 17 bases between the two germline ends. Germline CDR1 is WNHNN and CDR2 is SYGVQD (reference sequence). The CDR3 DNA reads TGCGCCAGCAGTGAGTCGATCACAGGGAACAGGGAGCCCCAGCATTTT. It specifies CASSESITGNREPQHF.

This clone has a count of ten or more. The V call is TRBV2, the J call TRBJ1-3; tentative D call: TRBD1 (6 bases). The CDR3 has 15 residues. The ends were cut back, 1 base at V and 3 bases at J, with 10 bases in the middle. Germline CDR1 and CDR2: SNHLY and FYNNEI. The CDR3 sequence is CASSEGGLVGNTIYF. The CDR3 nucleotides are TGTGCCAGCAGTGAAGGGGGGCTCGTTGGAAACACCATATATTTT.

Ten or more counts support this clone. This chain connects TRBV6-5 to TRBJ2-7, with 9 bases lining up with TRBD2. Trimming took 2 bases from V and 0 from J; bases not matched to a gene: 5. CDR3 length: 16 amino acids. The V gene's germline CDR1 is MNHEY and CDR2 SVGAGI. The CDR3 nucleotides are TGTGCCAGCAGTTACCTGACTAGCGGTCCCTCCTACGAGCAGTACTTC. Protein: CASSYLTSGPSYEQYF.

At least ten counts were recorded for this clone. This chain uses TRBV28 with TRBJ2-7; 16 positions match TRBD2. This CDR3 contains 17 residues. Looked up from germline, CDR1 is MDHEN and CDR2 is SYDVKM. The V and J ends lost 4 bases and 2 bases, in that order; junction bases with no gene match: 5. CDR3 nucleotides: TGTGCCAGCAGTTACGGGGGGACTAGCGGGAGGGCCTACGAGCAGTACTTC. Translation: CASSYGGTSGRAYEQYF.

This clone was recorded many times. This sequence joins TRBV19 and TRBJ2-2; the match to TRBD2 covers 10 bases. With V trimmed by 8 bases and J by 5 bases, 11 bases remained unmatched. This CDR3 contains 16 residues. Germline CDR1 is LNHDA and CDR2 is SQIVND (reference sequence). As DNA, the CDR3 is TGTGCCAGTGGTCCTCTAGCGGGAGTTTGGACCGGGGAGCTGTTTTTT. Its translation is CASGPLAGVWTGELFF. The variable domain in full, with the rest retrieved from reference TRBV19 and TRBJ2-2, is DGGITQSPKYLFRKEGQNVTLSCEQNLNHDAMYWYRQDPGQGLRLIYYSQIVNDFQKGDIAEGYSVSREKKESFPLTVTSAQKNPTAFYLCASGPLAGVWTGELFFGEGSRLTVL.

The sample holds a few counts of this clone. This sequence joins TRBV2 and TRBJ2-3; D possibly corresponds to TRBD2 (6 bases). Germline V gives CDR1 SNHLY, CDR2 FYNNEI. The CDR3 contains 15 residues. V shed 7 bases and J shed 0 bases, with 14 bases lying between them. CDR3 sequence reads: CASIIYGGSTDTQYF. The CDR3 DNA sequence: TGTGCCAGCATTATATACGGGGGTAGCACAGATACGCAGTATTTT.

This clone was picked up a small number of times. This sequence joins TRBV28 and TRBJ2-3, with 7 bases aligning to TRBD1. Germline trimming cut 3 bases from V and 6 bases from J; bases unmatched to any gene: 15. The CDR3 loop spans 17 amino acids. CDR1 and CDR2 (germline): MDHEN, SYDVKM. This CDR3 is CASSFPRGQDIRDTQYF. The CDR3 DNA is TGTGCCAGCAGTTTCCCCCGTGGACAGGACATAAGGGATACGCAGTATTTT.

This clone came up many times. The CDR3 DNA is TGTGCCAGCAGCTTGGGGACAGGCTATGGCTACACCTTC. It encodes CASSLGTGYGYTF. The V and J genes are TRBV13 and TRBJ1-2, with 8 bases identical to TRBD1. Germline V gene lookup returns CDR1 PRHDT and CDR2 FYEKMQ (reference sequence). The CDR3 spans 13 residues. Losses at the gene ends were 3 bases for V and 4 bases for J; bases not matched to a gene: 1.

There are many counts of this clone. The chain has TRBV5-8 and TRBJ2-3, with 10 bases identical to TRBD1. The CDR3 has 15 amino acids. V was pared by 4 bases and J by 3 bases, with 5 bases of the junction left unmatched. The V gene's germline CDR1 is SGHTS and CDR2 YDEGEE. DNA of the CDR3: TGTGCCAGCAGCCCAGGACAGGGGGGGACAGATACGCAGTATTTT. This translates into CASSPGQGGTDTQYF.

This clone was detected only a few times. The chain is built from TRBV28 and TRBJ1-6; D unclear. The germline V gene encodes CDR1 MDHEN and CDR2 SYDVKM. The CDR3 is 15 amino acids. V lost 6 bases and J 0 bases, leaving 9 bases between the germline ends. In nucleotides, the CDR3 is TGTGCCAGCAGAGCCTCGGGCTCCTATAATTCACCCCTCCACTTT. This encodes CASRASGSYNSPLHF.

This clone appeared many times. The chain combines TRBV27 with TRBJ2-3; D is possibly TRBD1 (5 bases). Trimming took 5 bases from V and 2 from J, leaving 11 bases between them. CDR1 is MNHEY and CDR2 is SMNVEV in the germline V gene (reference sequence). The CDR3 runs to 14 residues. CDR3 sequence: CASSLQGVTDTQYF. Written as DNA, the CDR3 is TGTGCCAGCAGTCTTCAAGGGGTCACAGATACGCAGTATTTT.

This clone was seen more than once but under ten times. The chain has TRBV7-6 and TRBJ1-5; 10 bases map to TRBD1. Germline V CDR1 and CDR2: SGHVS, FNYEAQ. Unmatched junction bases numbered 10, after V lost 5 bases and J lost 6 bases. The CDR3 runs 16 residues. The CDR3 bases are TGTGCCAGCAGCCCAGGGGGGGGACAGGGGACTCAGCCCCAGCATTTT. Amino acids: CASSPGGGQGTQPQHF.

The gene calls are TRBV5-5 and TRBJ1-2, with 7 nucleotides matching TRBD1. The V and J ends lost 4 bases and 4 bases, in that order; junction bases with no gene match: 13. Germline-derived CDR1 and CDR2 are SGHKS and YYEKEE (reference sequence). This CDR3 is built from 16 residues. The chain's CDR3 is CASSPGGRRPFYGYTF. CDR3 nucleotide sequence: TGTGCCAGCAGCCCAGGGGGGCGCCGGCCCTTCTATGGCTACACCTTC.

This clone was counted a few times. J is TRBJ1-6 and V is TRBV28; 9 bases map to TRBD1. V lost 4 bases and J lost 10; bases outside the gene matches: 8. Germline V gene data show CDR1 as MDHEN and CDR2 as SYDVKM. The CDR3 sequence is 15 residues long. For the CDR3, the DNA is TGTGCCAGCAGTTCCGGGGACAGGGCCGTGTCACCCCTCCACTTT. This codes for CASSSGDRAVSPLHF.

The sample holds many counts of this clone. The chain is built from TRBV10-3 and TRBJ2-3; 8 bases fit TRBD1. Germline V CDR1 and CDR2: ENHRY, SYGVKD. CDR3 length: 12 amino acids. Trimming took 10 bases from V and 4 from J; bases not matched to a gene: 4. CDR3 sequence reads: CATGQGADTQYF. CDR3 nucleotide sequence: TGTGCCACCGGACAGGGCGCAGATACGCAGTATTTT.

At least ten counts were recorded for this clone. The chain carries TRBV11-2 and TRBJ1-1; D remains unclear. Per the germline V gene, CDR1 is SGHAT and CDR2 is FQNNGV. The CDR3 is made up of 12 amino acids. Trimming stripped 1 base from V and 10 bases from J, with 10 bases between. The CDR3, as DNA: TGTGCCAGCAGCTTAGCAGGTTTTGGAGCTTTCTTT. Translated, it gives CASSLAGFGAFF.

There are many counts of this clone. The CDR3, as DNA: TGTGCCAGTACCACCTCCTCTCAGACTGAAGCTTTCTTT. This sequence encodes CASTTSSQTEAFF. This sequence joins TRBV19 and TRBJ1-1; D is undetermined. CDR3 length: 13 amino acids. V lost 7 bases and J 5 bases, leaving 14 bases between the germline ends. CDR1 is LNHDA, CDR2 SQIVND, per germline (reference sequence). The variable domain in full, with the rest retrieved from reference TRBV19 and TRBJ1-1, is DGGITQSPKYLFRKEGQNVTLSCEQNLNHDAMYWYRQDPGQGLRLIYYSQIVNDFQKGDIAEGYSVSREKKESFPLTVTSAQKNPTAFYLCASTTSSQTEAFFGQGTRLTVV.

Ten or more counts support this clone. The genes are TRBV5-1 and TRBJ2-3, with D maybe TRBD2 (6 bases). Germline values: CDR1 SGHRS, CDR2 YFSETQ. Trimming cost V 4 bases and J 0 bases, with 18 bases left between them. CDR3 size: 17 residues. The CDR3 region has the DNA TGCGCCAGCAGCCCGGGACTCCTGAGTGCTAGCACAGATACGCAGTATTTT. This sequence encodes CASSPGLLSASTDTQYF.

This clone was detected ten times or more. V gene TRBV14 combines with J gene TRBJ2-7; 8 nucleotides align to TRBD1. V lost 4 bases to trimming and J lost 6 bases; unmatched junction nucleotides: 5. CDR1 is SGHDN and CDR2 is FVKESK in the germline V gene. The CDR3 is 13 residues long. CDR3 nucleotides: TGTGCCAGCAGCCTCGGGACAGGCCTCGAGCAGTACTTC. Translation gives CASSLGTGLEQYF.

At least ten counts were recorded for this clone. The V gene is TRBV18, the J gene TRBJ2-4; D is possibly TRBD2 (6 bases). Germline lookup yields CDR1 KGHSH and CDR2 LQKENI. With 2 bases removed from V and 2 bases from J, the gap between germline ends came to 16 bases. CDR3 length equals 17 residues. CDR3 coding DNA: TGTGCCAGCTCACCAACGAGGAGGGAGTTTACCAAAAACATTCAGTACTTC. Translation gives CASSPTRREFTKNIQYF.

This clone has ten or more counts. The CDR3 sequence is CASSEGHRNQPQHF. CDR3 coding DNA: TGTGCCAGTAGTGAGGGCCACCGCAATCAGCCCCAGCATTTT. This sequence joins TRBV19 and TRBJ1-5; no reliable D call. Trimming shortened V by 5 bases and J by 2 bases, and 10 bases separated the two germline ends. CDR1 and CDR2 from the germline V gene are LNHDA and SQIVND (reference sequence). The CDR3 spans 14 residues.

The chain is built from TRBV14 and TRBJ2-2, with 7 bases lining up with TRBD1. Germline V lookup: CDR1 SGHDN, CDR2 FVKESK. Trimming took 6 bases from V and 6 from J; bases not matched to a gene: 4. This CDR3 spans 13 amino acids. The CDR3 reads CASSEGAAGELFF. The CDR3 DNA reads TGTGCCAGCAGTGAGGGGGCAGCCGGGGAGCTGTTTTTT. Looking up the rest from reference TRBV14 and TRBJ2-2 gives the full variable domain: EAGVTQFPSHSVIEKGQTVTLRCDPISGHDNLYWYRRVMGKEIKFLLHFVKESKQDESGMPNNRFLAERTGGTYSTLKVQPAELEDSGVYFCASSEGAAGELFFGEGSRLTVL.

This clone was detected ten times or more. This chain's CDR3 is CASSPIVANYNSPLHF. The CDR3 nucleotides are TGTGCCAGCTCTCCTATAGTAGCAAACTATAATTCACCCCTCCACTTT. The gene calls are TRBV18 and TRBJ1-6, with D uncertain. Germline V gene lookup returns CDR1 KGHSH and CDR2 LQKENI. This CDR3 spans 16 amino acids. The V end was cut by 6 bases, the J end by 3 bases, with 15 bases between.